This T cell receptor beta chain is drawn from a study of blood T cell repertoires in COVID-19. Study-wide context: PBMCs, B-cell-depleted T cells, or T cells were the source of the cDNA or gDNA that made up the material.

Method: immunoSEQ multiplex PCR; TCRdb's copy keeps in-frame clones and lacks some. In the table there are almost 200,000 clones, approximately 80% of which are singletons. There are 13 residues in the CDR3. The germline gives CDR1 GTSNPN, CDR2 SVGIG (reference sequence). The V end lost 0 bases, the J end lost 4 bases, and 9 bases lay between the germline ends. Material: peripheral blood. The sequence was obtained from a man between 60 and 70 years old with COVID-19, enrolled during active disease. The rearrangement links TRBV30 to TRBJ1-2; no definite D call. The CDR3 nucleotides are TGTGCCTGGAGTGTGAACAGCCCCTATGGCTACACCTTC. It is translated as CAWSVNSPYGYTF.